The clone carrying this T cell receptor (beta chain) occurred a few times. TCRdb re-derived calls from the 5' RACE reads in MiXCR, one entry per CDR3 protein. The data contain a few hundred thousand distinct CDR3 sequences, 7% to 9.5% of them singletons. This specimen comes from a study of identical twins. The CDR3 has 12 amino acids. Trimming removed 1 base from V and 8 bases from J, with 11 bases in between. Per the germline V gene, CDR1 is DFQATT and CDR2 is SNEGSKA (reference sequence). Sequencing was performed on naive T cells sorted from blood. The chain links TRBV20-1 to TRBJ2-5, with D hard to call. The clonotype originates from a woman aged 50 to 60 in good health. In DNA, the CDR3 is TGCAGTGCTAGAGGTCAGGCTCAAACCCAGTACTTC. Translated, it gives CSARGQAQTQYF.